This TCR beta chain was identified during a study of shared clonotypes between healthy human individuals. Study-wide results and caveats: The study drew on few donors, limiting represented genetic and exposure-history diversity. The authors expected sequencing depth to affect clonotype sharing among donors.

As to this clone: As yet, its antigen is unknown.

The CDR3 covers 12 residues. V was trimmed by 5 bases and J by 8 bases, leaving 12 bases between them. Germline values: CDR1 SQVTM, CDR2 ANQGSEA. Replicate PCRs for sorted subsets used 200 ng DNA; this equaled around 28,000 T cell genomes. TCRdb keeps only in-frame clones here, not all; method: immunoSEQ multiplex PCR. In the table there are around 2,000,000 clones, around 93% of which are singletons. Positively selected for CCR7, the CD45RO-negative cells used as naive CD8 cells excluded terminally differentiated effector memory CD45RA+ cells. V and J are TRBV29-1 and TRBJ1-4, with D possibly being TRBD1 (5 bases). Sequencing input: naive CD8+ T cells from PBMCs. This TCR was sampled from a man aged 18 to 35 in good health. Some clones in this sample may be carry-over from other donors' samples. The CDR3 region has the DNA TGCAGCGTTATAGGGGAAGGGGAAAAACTGTTTTTT. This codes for CSVIGEGEKLFF.